The 18 T cell receptor beta chains below come from one sample, sequenced in a study of shared clonotypes between healthy human individuals. Measured with immunoSEQ multiplex PCR; TCRdb has only the in-frame clones, and not every one. The repertoire has about 2 million clones, over 85% of them found once; the top ten carry about 0.13%. Material: naive CD4+ T cells sorted from blood. Regarding subset: CD45RA+ positively selected. The source is a man between 18 and 29 years old in good health.

A word on this clone: The identical CDR3 is also encoded by other nucleotide sequences in the sample. The chain combines TRBV2 with TRBJ1-5; D call uncertain. In germline, CDR1 is SNHLY, CDR2 FYNNEI. Trimming shortened V by 5 bases and J by 5 bases, and 10 bases separated the two germline ends. The CDR3 covers 13 residues. CDR3 protein: CASSPDGYQPQHF. CDR3 DNA sequence: TGTGCCAGCAGTCCCGACGGGTATCAGCCCCAGCATTTT.

In its sample, this clone was seen once. The rearrangement links TRBV27 to TRBJ2-7; 8 bases are shared with TRBD2. J gave up 2 bases and V 2 bases, and 5 bases lay outside the gene matches. The CDR3 is 15 amino acids. The germline V gene encodes CDR1 MNHEY and CDR2 SMNVEV (reference sequence). DNA for the CDR3: TGTGCCAGCAGTTTACGGGAGGGTGGGACCTACGAGCAGTACTTC. Amino acid sequence: CASSLREGGTYEQYF.

The genes are TRBV11-3 and TRBJ2-1; D might be TRBD1 (5 bases). V lost 5 bases to trimming and J lost 3 bases, with 26 bases between them. From germline, CDR1 is SGHNT and CDR2 YENEEA. This CDR3 spans 19 amino acids. CDR3 region: CASSPTPSLGAVNYNEQFF. The DNA for the CDR3 is TGTGCCAGCAGCCCTACTCCGAGTCTTGGGGCTGTGAACTACAATGAGCAGTTCTTC.

The V and J genes are TRBV6-1 and TRBJ1-1, with D possibly being TRBD1 (5 bases). The CDR3 length is 11 residues. Trimming pared 10 bases from V and 6 bases from J, leaving 12 bases between. Per germline, CDR1 MNHNS and CDR2 SASEGT. The CDR3, as DNA: TGTGCCACCCCCCGGGGGGCTGAAGCTTTCTTT. This sequence encodes CATPRGAEAFF.

This clone was recorded only once. The identical CDR3 is also encoded by other nucleotide sequences in the sample. The V and J genes are TRBV7-2 and TRBJ2-7, with D unresolved. CDR1 is SGHTA, CDR2 FQGNSA, per germline. V was trimmed by 5 bases and J by 1 base, leaving 9 bases between them. The CDR3 loop spans 13 amino acids. CDR3 nucleotides: TGTGCCAGCAGCAGGACGGATTCCTACGAGCAGTACTTC. This translates into CASSRTDSYEQYF.

This clone showed up just once. The rearrangement joins TRBV13 to TRBJ1-3; 8 bases are a match to TRBD1. Germline-derived CDR1 and CDR2 are PRHDT and FYEKMQ (reference sequence). V dropped 5 bases and J dropped 2; count of bases not matched to a gene: 8. CDR3 size: 16 residues. The CDR3 loop reads CASSAYSGGTGNTIYF. The CDR3 DNA reads as TGTGCCAGCAGCGCCTATTCAGGGGGCACTGGAAACACCATATATTTT.

Notes on this clone: One end of the junction varies from germline; a read error may be responsible. For the CDR3, the DNA is TGTGCTAGCAGCCACAATACGGGAAGCGGGGAGGAGACCCAGTACTTC. Its protein product is CASSHNTGSGEETQYF. This chain joins TRBV7-7 and TRBJ2-5; 7 bases line up with TRBD2. CDR1 and CDR2 from the germline V gene are SSHAT and FNYEAQ (reference sequence). CDR3 size: 16 residues.

This sequence joins TRBV19 and TRBJ1-2, with D possibly matching TRBD1 (6 bases). The CDR3 has 14 residues. CDR1 is LNHDA and CDR2 is SQIVND in the germline V gene (reference sequence). V gave up 0 bases and J gave up 4 bases, with 9 bases separating them. The CDR3 DNA is TGTGCCAGTAGTATAGAAGCAGGGGCCTATGGCTACACCTTC. Its translation is CASSIEAGAYGYTF.

This clone was observed a few times. This chain uses TRBV4-1 with TRBJ1-5; D is ambiguous. The V and J ends lost 0 bases and 5 bases respectively, with 14 bases between them. CDR3 length: 16 amino acids. Germline lookup yields CDR1 MGHRA and CDR2 YSYEKL. Here the CDR3 reads CASSQDGKGDHQPQHF. The DNA for the CDR3 is TGCGCCAGCAGCCAAGATGGAAAGGGCGATCATCAGCCCCAGCATTTT.

The gene calls are TRBV25-1 and TRBJ2-7, with TRBD2 identical over 12 bases. With 2 bases clipped from V and 7 bases from J, the junction kept 6 bases outside the gene matches. The germline V gene encodes CDR1 MGHDK and CDR2 SYGVNS. The CDR3 totals 15 residues. CDR3 nucleotides: TGTGCCAGCAGTGAAAATAGACTAGCGGGAGATGAGCAGTACTTC. This codes for CASSENRLAGDEQYF.

This chain uses TRBV4-1 with TRBJ2-1; TRBD2 aligns across 8 bases. The V gene end was trimmed by 1 base and the J gene end by 2 bases; junction bases not matched to a gene: 22. CDR1 MGHRA and CDR2 YSYEKL come from the germline V gene. There are 22 residues in the CDR3. CDR3 bases: TGCGCCAGCAGCCAAGTAAGGGCGGGTAGCGGGAACTCCATTCGGGCCTACAATGAGCAGTTCTTC. It yields the protein CASSQVRAGSGNSIRAYNEQFF.

This chain links TRBV4-1 with TRBJ1-2, with TRBD1 identical over 7 bases. The germline CDR1 and CDR2 sequences are MGHRA and YSYEKL. The CDR3 runs to 16 residues. V lost 1 base, J lost 0 bases, and 5 bases stayed unmatched. The CDR3 DNA sequence: TGCGCCAGCAGCCAAGTCCCGGGACAGACTAACTATGGCTACACCTTC. Amino acid sequence: CASSQVPGQTNYGYTF.

The rearrangement joins TRBV30 to TRBJ2-1, with TRBD1 identical over 8 bases. Germline CDR1 GTSNPN, CDR2 SVGIG (reference sequence). V trimming: 2 bases; J trimming: 14 bases; junction bases outside the gene matches: 14. CDR3 length: 14 amino acids. CDR3 loop: CAWSPPGQAWREFF. The DNA for the CDR3 is TGTGCCTGGAGTCCTCCGGGACAGGCATGGAGGGAGTTCTTC.

The rearrangement uses TRBV5-1 and TRBJ1-1; D is possibly TRBD1 (5 bases). The CDR3 is 15 residues long. The V gene lost 4 bases and the J gene lost 5 bases, with 18 bases spanning the gap. Germline V lookup: CDR1 SGHRS, CDR2 YFSETQ. The CDR3 bases are TGCGCCAGCAGCCCGGGGCTGGGAAGTACGACTGAAGCTTTCTTT. Protein: CASSPGLGSTTEAFF.

J is TRBJ1-5 and V is TRBV28, with D hard to call. V lost 1 base to trimming and J lost 5 bases, with 3 bases between them. CDR1 is MDHEN, CDR2 SYDVKM, per germline. This CDR3 contains 12 residues. Here the CDR3 reads CASSLLHQPQHF. CDR3 sequence (DNA): TGTGCCAGCAGTTTATTGCATCAGCCCCAGCATTTT.

The CDR3 DNA is TGTGCCAGCAACGACGACGGACAAGAGACCCAGTACTTC. Encoded protein: CASNDDGQETQYF. V usage is TRBV2 and J usage is TRBJ2-5; D not certain. Germline V gene lookup returns CDR1 SNHLY and CDR2 FYNNEI. Trimming shortened V by 7 bases and J by 2 bases, and 11 bases separated the two germline ends. The CDR3 consists of 13 residues.

This clone was counted once. This CDR3 is CASSWDQRVFGEQYF. CDR3 bases: TGTGCCAGCAGCTGGGACCAGCGGGTTTTCGGCGAGCAGTACTTC. This rearrangement joins TRBV7-9 to TRBJ2-7; weak D call: TRBD2 (6 bases). V gave up 4 bases and J gave up 6 bases, with 19 bases separating them. Germline CDR1 is SEHNR and CDR2 is FQNEAQ (reference sequence). CDR3 size: 15 residues.

This CDR3 reads CASSQEGTAGELFF. The CDR3 nucleotides are TGCGCCAGCAGCCAAGAGGGGACCGCCGGGGAGCTGTTTTTT. This rearrangement joins TRBV4-3 to TRBJ2-2, with D perhaps assigned TRBD1 or TRBD2 (5 bases each). Trimming removed 0 bases from V and 6 bases from J, with 8 bases in between. Germline-derived CDR1 and CDR2 are LGHNA and YSLEER. The CDR3 has 14 amino acids.